The rows below give T cell receptor beta chains drawn from one sample of a study of blood T cell dynamics during melanoma immunotherapy. Libraries were prepared by immunoSEQ multiplex PCR; TCRdb keeps only in-frame clonotypes and omits some of them. In the table there are 3,000 to 4,500 clones, 95% to 98% of which are singletons. The sequencing used effector memory CD8+ T cells from blood, collected from a patient treated with checkpoint blockade. Receptor source: a human donor with melanoma. The conserved cysteine and the conserved F or W are not part of the CDR3 here. A D gene is named only where the DNA matches it firmly. Size tells how often a clone was seen (once, few, many) or the class of an expanded clone, and some rows leave it out.

d_call clone_size v_call cdr3_length cdr3_aa
. . TRBV4-3 16 ASSHDARQGPPYNEQF
. . TRBV27 12 ASSLGLAYNEQF
TRBD2 . TRBV27 13 ASRGTSANQETQY
. . TRBV27 13 ASSFFRGRTDTQY
TRBD1 . TRBV28 12 ASSLSGGGQPQH
TRBD1 . TRBV4-2 12 ASSEYRGGYEQY
. . TRBV5-4 11 ASSLDRNQPQH
. . TRBV6-5 14 ASSYPDGVRGYGYT
. . TRBV28 13 ASSLGLGNQETQY
TRBD2 . TRBV19 13 ASSIVAGGPNEQF
. . TRBV21-1 14 ASSKGGGRGNQPQH
. . TRBV19 13 ASSIAPEEIYEQY
TRBD1 . TRBV14 17 ASSQEPRTGVGNTGELF
. once TRBV6-5 14 ASSYSLRLEANVLT
. . TRBV19 10 ASSPRGDEQF
. . TRBV4-1 14 ASSQALRERTDTQY
. . TRBV10-3 9 AISEGVEAF
. . TRBV6-6 10 ASSTDSTEAF
TRBD2 . TRBV28 14 ASSLYLAGGTGELF
. . TRBV7-3 11 ASSQAMNTEAF
. . TRBV7-3 14 ASSLIPSSEYNEQF
TRBD1 . TRBV30 12 AWSTGDSNQPQH
TRBD2 . TRBV28 14 ASSYREAASTDTQY
TRBD2 . TRBV5-5 16 ASSIPPGLAGGTDTQY
. . TRBV6-1 14 ASSEIEGPSYNEQF
TRBD2 once TRBV27 13 ASSPGTSGNNEQF
TRBD2 . TRBV27 14 ASSLLAGGRFDEQF
. . TRBV5-6 12 ASSPGASYNEQF
. . TRBV6-6 11 ASSYSSRGEQY